These 21 T cell receptor beta chains came from one sample sequenced in a study of T cells in Graves' hyperthyroidism and ophthalmopathy. Amplification of TCR beta CDR3 regions used RNA as the template. The study used the HTBI primer set for a first-round RT-PCR of the TCR CDR3. MiXCR was run by TCRdb on the multiplex PCR reads, yielding one entry per CDR3 protein. The table shows under 650,000 distinct CDR3 sequences, with around 15% occurring only once. Sequenced input: blood. The receptors originated from a woman aged 25-40 years with Graves' hyperthyroidism.

This clonotype came up many times. This sequence joins TRBV6-6 and TRBJ1-1; tentatively, D is TRBD1 (5 bases). The CDR3 runs 13 residues. Between the trimmed V and J ends, which lost 0 bases and 7 bases, there was a span of 9 bases. In germline, CDR1 is MNHNY, CDR2 SVGAGI (reference sequence). CDR3 loop: CASSYSGGGEAFF. The CDR3 DNA sequence: TGTGCCAGCAGTTACTCTGGGGGGGGTGAAGCTTTCTTT.

This clonotype was observed at least ten times. V is TRBV28 and J is TRBJ2-7; the match to TRBD1 covers 9 bases. Germline assignment: CDR1 MDHEN and CDR2 SYDVKM. The CDR3 is 14 residues long. The CDR3 DNA is TGTGTCTGTTCCGGGACAGGGATCCCCTACGAGCAGTACTTC. Translating it yields CVCSGTGIPYEQYF.

This clonotype was seen many times. The chain has TRBV29-1 and TRBJ2-3; the match to TRBD2 covers 10 bases. CDR1 is SQVTM and CDR2 is ANQGSEA in the germline V gene. The ends lost 8 bases at V and 0 bases at J; junction bases unmatched: 14. The CDR3 consists of 17 residues. The CDR3 sequence is CSSTFGTSGASTDTQYF. DNA of the CDR3: TGCAGCTCGACCTTCGGCACTAGCGGGGCAAGCACAGATACGCAGTATTTT.

This clonotype was counted many times. CDR3 DNA sequence: TGTGCCAGCAGCTTAGTTAGGGGGGCAGGGCAAAATGAGCAGTTCTTC. This gives the protein CASSLVRGAGQNEQFF. The chain links TRBV7-8 to TRBJ2-1; D may be TRBD1 or TRBD2 (6 bases each). The CDR3 is 16 amino acids. CDR1 and CDR2 from the germline V gene are SGHVS and FQNEAQ. V shed 1 base and J shed 7 bases, with 17 bases lying between them.

V is TRBV30 and J is TRBJ1-5; 8 nucleotides agree with TRBD1. Per the germline V gene, CDR1 is GTSNPN and CDR2 is SVGIG (reference sequence). The CDR3 contains 14 residues. J was trimmed by 8 bases and V by 1 base; bases with no gene match: 7. The CDR3 coding sequence is TGTGCCTGGAGTGCCCGACAGGGGAGGAAGCCCCAGCATTTT. It is translated as CAWSARQGRKPQHF.

The chain links TRBV18 to TRBJ2-1, with TRBD2 identical over 7 bases. The CDR3 spans 16 residues. V gave up 2 bases and J gave up 6 bases; unmatched junction bases: 10. Looked up from germline, CDR1 is KGHSH and CDR2 is LQKENI. As DNA, the CDR3 is TGTGCCAGCTCACCATCGCTAGGACTAGGAGCCAATGAGCAGTTCTTC. It yields the protein CASSPSLGLGANEQFF.

This clonotype was counted ten times or more. The V call is TRBV6-1, the J call TRBJ2-3; the D gene is possibly TRBD2 (5 bases). Germline CDR1 reads MNHNS; CDR2 reads SASEGT. The V end lost 5 bases, the J end lost 4 bases, and 16 bases lay between the germline ends. The CDR3 is made up of 15 amino acids. The CDR3 loop is CASSLDGGPADTQYF. The CDR3 coding sequence is TGTGCCAGCAGTTTGGACGGAGGACCCGCAGATACGCAGTATTTT.

This clonotype was picked up many times. One junction end does not reproduce the germline sequence, and a read error may be involved. CDR3 in amino acids: CASNHHSGLSSEQYF. In DNA, the CDR3 is TGTGCCAGCAACCACCACTCAGGGCTCTCCTCCGAGCAGTACTTC. V and J are TRBV12-3 or TRBV12-4 and TRBJ2-7, with TRBD1 as a possible D gene (5 bases). The CDR3 spans 15 residues.

This clonotype appeared many times. The chain links TRBV12-3 or TRBV12-4 to TRBJ1-2; weak D call: TRBD1 (5 bases). The CDR3 is 14 amino acids. Trimming removed 5 bases at V and 7 bases at J, with 17 bases between. As DNA, the CDR3 is TGTGCCAGCAGTCGGGACCAAACTATTGCTGGCTACACCTTC. Its translation is CASSRDQTIAGYTF.

About this clonotype itself: This may come from a read error, since a much larger clone is one base off. CDR3 amino acids: CASTSSAASEQYF. The CDR3, as DNA: TGTGCCAGCACCTCGTCAGCGGCGTCCGAGCAGTACTTC. The chain has TRBV28 and TRBJ2-7; maybe TRBD2 (5 bases). The CDR3 extends over 13 amino acids. From germline, CDR1 is MDHEN and CDR2 SYDVKM. V was cut by 7 bases and J by 6 bases, with 16 bases left in between. Full variable domain (missing parts from reference TRBV28 and TRBJ2-7): DVKVTQSSRYLVKRTGEKVFLECVQDMDHENMFWYRQDPGLGLRLIYFSYDVKMKEKGDIPEGYSVSREKKERFSLILESASTNQTSMYLCASTSSAASEQYFGPGTRLTVT.

In this sample, this clonotype turned up a few times. The chain joins TRBV5-8 to TRBJ1-2; D might be TRBD1 (5 bases). CDR1 is SGHTS and CDR2 is YDEGEE in the germline V gene. The CDR3 spans 15 residues. V dropped 4 bases and J dropped 0 bases, with 13 bases sitting between them. CDR3 nucleotides: TGTGCCAGCAGCCTGGGGGTTTCAGCTAACTATGGCTACACCTTC. Translating gives CASSLGVSANYGYTF.

The chain recombines TRBV4-3 with TRBJ2-5; TRBD2 agrees at 11 bases. J gave up 5 bases and V 1 base, and 12 bases lay outside the gene matches. Germline V gene sequence: CDR1 LGHNA, CDR2 YSLEER. This CDR3 is built from 18 residues. CDR3 protein: CASSQGGLAGGPGETQYF. DNA for the CDR3: TGCGCCAGCAGCCAAGGAGGGCTAGCGGGAGGCCCCGGGGAGACCCAGTACTTC.

The chain couples TRBV5-5 to TRBJ1-1; D gene ambiguous. CDR3 length: 14 amino acids. Per the germline V gene, CDR1 is SGHKS and CDR2 is YYEKEE (reference sequence). Between the trimmed V and J ends, which lost 2 bases and 7 bases, there was a span of 15 bases. CDR3 sequence reads: CASSLWGGSNEAFF. The DNA for the CDR3 is TGTGCCAGCAGCTTATGGGGAGGGTCCAATGAAGCTTTCTTT. The variable domain in full, completed from reference TRBV5-5 and TRBJ1-1, reads DAGVTQSPTHLIKTRGQQVTLRCSPISGHKSVSWYQQVLGQGPQFIFQYYEKEERGRGNFPDRFSARQFPNYSSELNVNALLLGDSALYLCASSLWGGSNEAFFGQGTRLTVV.

This clonotype turned up a few times. J is TRBJ2-2 and V is TRBV20-1; 7 nucleotides align to TRBD2. This CDR3 has 16 residues. Germline CDR1 reads DFQATT; CDR2 reads SNEGSKA (reference sequence). The ends lost 0 bases at V and 1 base at J; junction bases unmatched: 5. The CDR3 is CSARDRASGNTGELFF. The CDR3 DNA follows: TGCAGTGCTAGAGATAGGGCTAGCGGGAACACCGGGGAGCTGTTTTTT.

In this sample, this clonotype turned up a few times. The rearrangement links TRBV5-1 to TRBJ2-1, with TRBD2 matching over 9 bases. The germline gives CDR1 SGHRS, CDR2 YFSETQ. With 3 bases clipped from V and 3 bases from J, the junction kept 7 bases outside the gene matches. The CDR3 is 16 amino acids. The CDR3 here is CASSSGRGRVYNEQFF. CDR3 DNA: TGCGCCAGCAGCTCGGGACGCGGGAGGGTCTACAATGAGCAGTTCTTC.

J is TRBJ2-3 and V is TRBV6-5; D may be TRBD1 or TRBD2 (5 bases each). V lost 2 bases to trimming and J lost 0 bases, with 12 bases between them. CDR1 and CDR2 (germline): MNHEY, SVGAGI. CDR3 length: 16 amino acids. The CDR3 sequence is CASSYGGMGSTDTQYF. Here the CDR3 DNA reads TGTGCCAGCAGTTACGGGGGAATGGGTAGCACAGATACGCAGTATTTT.

This clonotype has a count of ten or more. The chain links TRBV3-1 to TRBJ2-7, with TRBD2 matching 7 bases. Looked up from germline, CDR1 is LGHDT and CDR2 is YNNKEL (reference sequence). Unmatched junction bases numbered 6, after V lost 1 base and J lost 6 bases. CDR3 length: 14 residues. For the CDR3, the DNA is TGTGCCAGCAGCCAAGGCGTAGGGAGGGGCGAGCAGTACTTC. It codes for CASSQGVGRGEQYF.

The genes are TRBV5-1 and TRBJ2-1; D might be TRBD1 or TRBD2, each matching 5 bases. Deletions cut 0 bases from V and 7 bases from J, with 14 bases between. CDR3 length: 15 residues. Germline V CDR1 and CDR2: SGHRS, YFSETQ. CDR3 nucleotides: TGCGCCAGCAGCTTGGATGACGGGGCCACGAATGAGCAGTTCTTC. It codes for CASSLDDGATNEQFF.

This clonotype was picked up a small number of times. The V call is TRBV3-1, the J call TRBJ2-1; weak D call: TRBD2 (5 bases). Germline V gene lookup returns CDR1 LGHDT and CDR2 YNNKEL (reference sequence). V was pared by 1 base and J by 9 bases, with 19 bases between. The CDR3 has 16 amino acids. Written as DNA, the CDR3 is TGTGCCAGCAGCCAAGGTTTGGGAGTCGCCGGAAGTGAGCAGTTCTTC. Amino acid sequence: CASSQGLGVAGSEQFF.

This chain joins TRBV7-8 and TRBJ1-5, with unresolved D. The CDR3 consists of 15 residues. Trimming stripped 1 base from V and 0 bases from J, with 7 bases between. The V gene's germline CDR1 is SGHVS and CDR2 FQNEAQ. The DNA for the CDR3 is TGTGCCAGCAGCTTAGACGGGATTAGCAATCAGCCCCAGCATTTT. Translated, it gives CASSLDGISNQPQHF. Complete variable domain (other parts from reference TRBV7-8 and TRBJ1-5): GAGVSQSPRYKVAKRGQDVALRCDPISGHVSLFWYQQALGQGPEFLTYFQNEAQLDKSGLPSDRFFAERPEGSVSTLKIQRTQQEDSAVYLCASSLDGISNQPQHFGDGTRLSIL.

This clonotype has ten or more counts. The chain carries TRBV12-3 or TRBV12-4 and TRBJ1-1, with D possibly being TRBD1 (6 bases). CDR3 length: 16 residues. The V end lost 5 bases, the J end lost 0 bases, and 16 bases lay between the germline ends. CDR3 amino acids: CASSRGRGPLNTEAFF. CDR3 nucleotide sequence: TGTGCCAGCAGTCGGGGCAGGGGCCCTCTGAACACTGAAGCTTTCTTT.